A single sample is the source of the 5 T cell receptor beta chains below, sequenced in a study of spatial heterogeneity in lung cancer. One entry per CDR3 protein results from TCRdb running MiXCR on the 5' RACE reads. Of 500 to 650 distinct CDR3 sequences in the sample, 9% are singletons; the top ten hold more than 15%. Time point in this sample: sample taken at primary tumor resection. This material consisted of normal lung tissue next to the tumor, taken at surgery. These receptors originate from a female donor with early-stage non-small cell lung cancer.

Sample share makes this clonotype medium-sized. This beta chain turned up in a library designed for alpha chains; as an off-target read, its abundance says little. This chain connects TRBV20-1 to TRBJ2-2; D is possibly TRBD1 (6 bases). The CDR3 is 17 residues long. V was cut by 3 bases and J by 6 bases, with 23 bases left in between. Germline V gene sequence: CDR1 DFQATT, CDR2 SNEGSKA (reference sequence). The CDR3 loop is CSASPKGRGLISGELFF. The CDR3 nucleotides are TGCAGTGCTAGCCCCAAGGGCAGGGGTCTTATTTCCGGGGAGCTGTTTTTT.

In its sample, this clonotype is medium-sized. This beta chain was picked up by a library intended for alpha chains and is off target, so its count carries little meaning. The V call is TRBV3-1, the J call TRBJ2-5; TRBD2 matches 11 bases. The V gene's germline CDR1 is LGHDT and CDR2 YNNKEL (reference sequence). The ends lost 2 bases at V and 2 bases at J; junction bases unmatched: 4. This CDR3 region has 16 residues. CDR3 loop: CASSQPSGGTQETQYF. CDR3 nucleotides: TGTGCCAGCAGCCAACCTAGCGGGGGGACTCAAGAGACCCAGTACTTC.

On this clonotype: As an off-target read in a library built for alpha chains, this beta chain has a frequency of little significance. The chain uses TRBV30 and TRBJ2-3; D remains unclear. CDR1 and CDR2 from the germline V gene are GTSNPN and SVGIG (reference sequence). V dropped 3 bases and J dropped 6 bases, with 10 bases sitting between them. The CDR3 spans 12 residues. In nucleotides, the CDR3 is TGTGCCTGGAGCGCTACATCGGATACGCAGTATTTT. Protein: CAWSATSDTQYF.

By share, this clonotype ranks as medium-sized (0.01 to 0.1%). With the library built for alpha chains, this beta chain is off target and its frequency is not meaningful. The chain has TRBV30 and TRBJ2-5; unclear D gene. The CDR3 length is 13 residues. Trimming cost V 0 bases and J 2 bases, with 7 bases left between them. Germline V gene lookup returns CDR1 GTSNPN and CDR2 SVGIG (reference sequence). The CDR3 DNA is TGTGCCTGGAGTGTAAGAGGACAAGAGACCCAGTACTTC. Amino acids: CAWSVRGQETQYF.

Points on this clonotype: This beta chain came through as a stray read in a library set up for alpha chains, and its size says little. The CDR3 sequence: CAQATGTTETQYF. As DNA, the CDR3 is TGTGCCCAAGCTACCGGGACTACGGAGACCCAGTACTTC. The chain recombines TRBV30 with TRBJ2-5, with 7 bases lining up with TRBD2. The germline gives CDR1 GTSNPN, CDR2 SVGIG (reference sequence). The CDR3 has 13 residues. V shed 8 bases and J 5 bases; nucleotides not matched to a gene: 11.